This T cell receptor beta chain was obtained from a study of blood T cell repertoires in COVID-19 (dated by TCRdb to 2020 to 2022). Describing the broader study: Samples from collaborators originated in the United States, Italy and Spain and spanned both the acute and convalescent phases of COVID-19. The material from the prospective study consisted of cDNA or gDNA derived from T cells, B-cell-depleted T cells, or PBMCs. Subjects who had been exposed to COVID-19, were actively infected with it, or had recovered from it provided the deeply sampled blood TCRbeta repertoires that made up the dataset. The repertoires were made available in a free public database intended to serve as a resource for research on the immune response to SARS-CoV-2. Samples came from the ongoing ImmuneRACE study (first 160 participants) plus 1,254 subjects from 6 global collaborators. The sample metadata nearly always contained a de-identified subject ID, COVID-19 status, age in years and sex. Where available, HLA class I and class II types were obtained from metadata supplied by the sample provider rather than from assay-based typing.

In the prospective study, participants were about 18 to 95 years old, resided in about two dozen geographic areas of the United States, and were enrolled through a virtual design. To assign participants to cohorts, the prospective study relied on clinical history that participants themselves reported in a screening survey and a study questionnaire. Each participant in the prospective study had whole blood, serum and a nasopharyngeal or oropharyngeal swab collected by mobile phlebotomists. Additional blood draws and questionnaires over an approximately two-month period could optionally be provided by prospective study participants. Prospective study blood samples were shipped either frozen or at room temperature before DNA extraction. This clone was observed a single time. Its antigen is currently not known. No base quality information exists; no much larger clone differs at one position. TCRbeta CDR3 regions were amplified from genomic DNA by means of the immunoSEQ Assay, a bias-controlled multiplex PCR. The authors processed their data as follows. Within the assay, amplification of reference gene primers was used to estimate how many nucleated cells each sample contained. To quantify the absolute abundance of each unique TCRbeta CDR3 rearrangement, sequence reads were collapsed and filtered. For each sample, productive Simpson clonality was calculated as the square root of Simpson's diversity index over productive rearrangements. The table comes from immuneACCESS by way of TCRdb, which keeps in-frame sequences with V and J called. Part of the clones is missing from these tables; in studies checked, under half for an unresolved V gene and the rest for unknown reasons. That table furnishes V, J and clone size, whereas the DNA furnished D and trimming. In this sample the table shows 350,000 or so clones, 80% to 90% of which occur a single time. Approximately 4% of the sample is held by the ten biggest clonotypes.

The paper as a whole reports these results and caveats: How much clinical and demographic metadata was included differed by source and by participant, and the metadata was provided uncurated.

The CDR3 covers 15 residues, taking in both the cysteine and the phenylalanine. The only DNA kept is the CDR3, 45 bases in frame from the first base. Germline trimming: 4 bases from V, 7 bases from J; junction bases outside gene matches: 9. Sequences SGHDT (CDR1) and YYEEEE (CDR2) are obtained from the germline V gene. The sample taken for sequencing was PBMCs or T cells enriched from blood (not recorded which). The sequence came from a woman aged 40-49 years with acute COVID-19. The chain uses TRBV5-6 and TRBJ1-5, with 9 central nucleotides matching TRBD1. The encoded CDR3 is CASSLYETGGQPQHF. In nucleotides, the sequence is TGTGCCAGCAGCCTCTACGAGACAGGGGGGCAGCCCCAGCATTTT. With the portions outside the CDR3 filled from the reference TRBV5-6 and TRBJ1-5 genes, the complete variable region becomes DAGVTQSPTHLIKTRGQQVTLRCSPKSGHDTVSWYQQALGQGPQFIFQYYEEEERQRGNFPDRFSGHQFPNYSSELNVNALLLGDSALYLCASSLYETGGQPQHFGDGTRLSIL.